Detailed here is one T cell receptor (beta chain). Per the original methods: Reference gene primer amplification in the assay estimated nucleated cell counts. Produced via immunoSEQ multiplex PCR; TCRdb's table is partial and in-frame only. The V and J calls and clone size were taken over from that table, and D and trimming were inferred from the DNA. The sample lists 70,000 to 95,000 clones; 85% to 90% were seen once. This record belongs to a study of blood T cell repertoires in COVID-19. Study overall: There were acute and convalescent COVID-19 samples, and they came from the United States, Italy and Spain. PBMCs, B-cell-depleted T cells, or T cells provided the cDNA or gDNA that made up the material.

J was trimmed by 3 bases and V by 2 bases; bases with no gene match: 4. The CDR3 consists of 15 residues. Germline-derived CDR1 and CDR2 are SGHTA and FQGNSA. The chain links TRBV7-2 to TRBJ1-3; 7 positions agree with TRBD1. Sequenced material: peripheral blood. The clonotype originates from a human donor with active COVID-19. The donor label of this sample is uncertain. The CDR3 nucleotides are TGTGCCAGCAGCTTAAACAGGGGTTATGGAAACACCATATATTTT. Amino acid sequence: CASSLNRGYGNTIYF.